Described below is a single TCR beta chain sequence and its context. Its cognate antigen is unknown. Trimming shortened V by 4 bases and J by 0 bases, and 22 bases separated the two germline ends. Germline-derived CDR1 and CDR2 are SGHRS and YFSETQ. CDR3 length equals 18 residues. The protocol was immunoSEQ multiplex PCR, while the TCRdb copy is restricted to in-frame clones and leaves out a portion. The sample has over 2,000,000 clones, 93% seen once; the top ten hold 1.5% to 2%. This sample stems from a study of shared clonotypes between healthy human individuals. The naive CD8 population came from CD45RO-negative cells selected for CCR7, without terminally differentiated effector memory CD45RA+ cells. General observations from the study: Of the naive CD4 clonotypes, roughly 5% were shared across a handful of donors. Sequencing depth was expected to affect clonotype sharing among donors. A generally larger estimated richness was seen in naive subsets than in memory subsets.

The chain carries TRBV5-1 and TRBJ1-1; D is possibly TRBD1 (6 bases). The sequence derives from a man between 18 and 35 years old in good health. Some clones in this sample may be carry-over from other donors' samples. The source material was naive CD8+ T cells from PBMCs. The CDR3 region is CASSPGQLWGSVNTEAFF. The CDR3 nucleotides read TGCGCCAGCAGCCCAGGACAGTTATGGGGGTCTGTGAACACTGAAGCTTTCTTT.